These 31 T cell receptor beta chains originate from one sample sequenced in a study of cytomegalovirus exposure and HLA in healthy donors. The PCR used 60 Vbeta and 13 Jbeta primers. Measured with immunoSEQ multiplex PCR; TCRdb has only the in-frame clones, and not every one. This table holds some 200,000 clones, roughly 70% found once. The source material was PBMCs. These TCRs come from a man in his forties in good health and CMV-seropositive.

The sample holds a few counts of this clone. The chain uses TRBV19 and TRBJ2-1; tentatively, D is TRBD2 (6 bases). This CDR3 contains 14 residues. Germline V lookup: CDR1 LNHDA, CDR2 SQIVND (reference sequence). Trimming shortened V by 7 bases and J by 2 bases, and 12 bases separated the two germline ends. The CDR3 sequence is CASTRDSAYNEQFF. In DNA form, the CDR3 reads TGTGCCAGTACCCGGGACTCGGCCTACAATGAGCAGTTCTTC.

V is TRBV7-8 and J is TRBJ1-2, with 7 bases lining up with TRBD1. V shed 5 bases and J 4 bases; nucleotides not matched to a gene: 4. CDR1 is SGHVS, CDR2 FQNEAQ, per germline. This CDR3 region has 13 residues. CDR3 residues: CASSPPGGYGYTF. In DNA form, the CDR3 reads TGTGCCAGCAGCCCTCCAGGGGGCTATGGCTACACCTTC.

V usage is TRBV2 and J usage is TRBJ2-1, with 16 positions matching TRBD2. Trimming removed 5 bases from V and 7 bases from J; junction bases left unmatched: 8. The germline gives CDR1 SNHLY, CDR2 FYNNEI. The CDR3 length is 17 residues. The CDR3 DNA reads as TGTGCCAGCAGTCGACGGGGACTAGCGGGGGGGCGGAATGAGCAGTTCTTC. Protein sequence: CASSRRGLAGGRNEQFF. The whole variable domain, filled in from reference TRBV2 and TRBJ2-1, reads EPEVTQTPSHQVTQMGQEVILRCVPISNHLYFYWYRQILGQKVEFLVSFYNNEISEKSEIFDDQFSVERPDGSNFTLKIRSTKLEDSAMYFCASSRRGLAGGRNEQFFGPGTRLTVL.

The table lists this clone with a count of one. CDR3 sequence: CASSLRQGVGNTIYF. The DNA of the CDR3 is TGTGCCAGCAGCTTAAGGCAGGGGGTTGGAAACACCATATATTTT. This chain connects TRBV5-6 to TRBJ1-3, with 7 positions matching TRBD1. With 2 bases clipped from V and 3 bases from J, the junction kept 5 bases outside the gene matches. The V gene's germline CDR1 is SGHDT and CDR2 YYEEEE. This CDR3 contains 15 residues.

The rearrangement joins TRBV28 to TRBJ1-5, with TRBD1 matching over 8 bases. The CDR3 is 16 residues long. With V trimmed by 3 bases and J by 7 bases, 11 bases remained unmatched. The V gene's germline CDR1 is MDHEN and CDR2 SYDVKM. The CDR3 region is CASSFQGAVEGQPQHF. In nucleotides, the CDR3 is TGTGCCAGCAGTTTTCAGGGGGCGGTGGAAGGGCAGCCCCAGCATTTT.

The gene calls are TRBV7-2 and TRBJ1-3; no clear D gene. CDR1 is SGHTA and CDR2 is FQGNSA in the germline V gene. This CDR3 has 14 residues. The germline V and J ends were trimmed by 4 bases and 0 bases, with 7 bases remaining between them. The CDR3 loop is CASSSGYSGNTIYF. Here the CDR3 DNA reads TGTGCCAGCAGCTCAGGATACTCTGGAAACACCATATATTTT.

This chain joins TRBV5-6 and TRBJ1-2; D is unclear. Germline V gene data show CDR1 as SGHDT and CDR2 as YYEEEE. The CDR3 consists of 13 residues. V was pared by 0 bases and J by 4 bases, with 7 bases between. CDR3 in amino acids: CASSLGAAYGYTF. For the CDR3, the DNA is TGTGCCAGCAGCTTGGGGGCTGCCTATGGCTACACCTTC.

V is TRBV7-2 and J is TRBJ2-7; 9 nucleotides align to TRBD2. J lost 1 base, V lost 0 bases, and 4 bases had no gene match. This CDR3 spans 16 amino acids. Germline assignment: CDR1 SGHTA and CDR2 FQGNSA. Here the CDR3 DNA reads TGTGCCAGCAGCTTAGCGGCTAGCGGGGCATCCTACGAGCAGTACTTC. Translated: CASSLAASGASYEQYF.

The chain carries TRBV7-9 and TRBJ1-2; TRBD1 matches 8 bases. The V gene's germline CDR1 is SEHNR and CDR2 FQNEAQ (reference sequence). V shed 1 base and J 4 bases; nucleotides not matched to a gene: 5. The CDR3 runs to 15 residues. CDR3 protein: CASSLGDRRTYGYTF. The CDR3 DNA is TGTGCCAGCAGCTTAGGGGACAGGAGAACCTATGGCTACACCTTC.

There are a few counts of this clone. The chain employs TRBV6-1 and TRBJ2-4, with 8 bases identical to TRBD2. The CDR3 spans 15 residues. J lost 6 bases, V lost 6 bases, and 10 bases had no gene match. Germline V gene sequence: CDR1 MNHNS, CDR2 SASEGT. DNA of the CDR3: TGTGCCAGCAGGGGGGTCCCGGGGGGGTCAAACATTCAGTACTTC. It codes for CASRGVPGGSNIQYF.

This clone has only a few counts. The chain is built from TRBV4-1 and TRBJ1-4; D is uncertain. Germline CDR1 and CDR2: MGHRA and YSYEKL. V was pared by 0 bases and J by 13 bases, with 18 bases between. This CDR3 region has 15 residues. The CDR3 nucleotides read TGCGCCAGCAGCCAAGATAGGAGTCCTAATGACCGACTGTTTTTT. The encoded protein is CASSQDRSPNDRLFF.

This chain uses TRBV11-3 with TRBJ1-1; TRBD1 is a possible D gene (6 bases). The V end was cut by 5 bases, the J end by 10 bases, with 17 bases between. This CDR3 contains 13 residues. Germline loops: CDR1 SGHNT, CDR2 YENEEA. DNA for the CDR3: TGTGCCAGCAGCGAAAGACAGGAAGGTAGAGCTTTCTTT. This encodes CASSERQEGRAFF.

J is TRBJ1-4 and V is TRBV7-9, with TRBD1 as a possible D gene (6 bases). Looked up from germline, CDR1 is SEHNR and CDR2 is FQNEAQ (reference sequence). V shed 5 bases and J shed 2 bases, with 12 bases lying between them. The CDR3 totals 15 residues. CDR3 sequence: CASSGTGNTNEKLFF. The CDR3 coding sequence is TGTGCCAGCAGCGGTACAGGGAATACTAATGAAAAACTGTTTTTT.

The chain recombines TRBV6-5 with TRBJ2-7; a possible D gene is TRBD1 (5 bases). The CDR3 is 13 amino acids. V lost 5 bases, J lost 2 bases, and 10 bases lay in between. Germline assignment: CDR1 MNHEY and CDR2 SVGAGI. CDR3 bases: TGTGCCAGCAGTGTAGGGGAAGCCTACGAGCAGTACTTC. This encodes CASSVGEAYEQYF.

This chain links TRBV25-1 with TRBJ1-6; 7 nucleotides align to TRBD1. The CDR3 covers 17 residues. The V and J ends lost 3 bases and 7 bases, in that order; junction bases with no gene match: 12. Germline V gives CDR1 MGHDK, CDR2 SYGVNS. CDR3 in amino acids: CASSDNFGTVGNSPLHF. The CDR3 region has the DNA TGTGCCAGCAGTGATAATTTTGGGACAGTGGGAAATTCACCCCTCCACTTT. Based on the CDR3 plus reference TRBV25-1 and TRBJ1-6, the full variable domain is EADIYQTPRYLVIGTGKKITLECSQTMGHDKMYWYQQDPGMELHLIHYSYGVNSTEKGDLSSESTVSRIRTEHFPLTLESARPSHTSQYLCASSDNFGTVGNSPLHFGNGTRLTVT.

This clone has more than one count but fewer than ten. This chain connects TRBV5-1 to TRBJ2-5; D might be TRBD1 (6 bases). The germline CDR1 and CDR2 sequences are SGHRS and YFSETQ. The CDR3 totals 14 residues. The V end was cut by 3 bases, the J end by 2 bases, with 11 bases between. CDR3 DNA sequence: TGCGCCAGCAGCTCAGGACAGCCGCAAGAGACCCAGTACTTC. It specifies CASSSGQPQETQYF.

The chain has TRBV27 and TRBJ2-7, with 9 bases fitting TRBD2. Trimming cost V 3 bases and J 4 bases; bases outside gene matches: 4. Germline lookup yields CDR1 MNHEY and CDR2 SMNVEV (reference sequence). The CDR3 consists of 14 residues. This chain's CDR3 is CASSLGAGGYEQYF. Written as DNA, the CDR3 is TGTGCCAGCAGTTTGGGAGCGGGGGGTTACGAGCAGTACTTC.

The V call is TRBV7-6, the J call TRBJ2-7, with a tentative D call TRBD2 (5 bases). Looked up from germline, CDR1 is SGHVS and CDR2 is FNYEAQ. The CDR3 has 17 residues. Trimming left V 1 base short and J 5 bases short, with 21 bases between. The CDR3 coding sequence is TGTGCCAGCAGCTTAGGCCCCGCGAGGGTAAGCGGAAACGAGCAGTACTTC. Residues: CASSLGPARVSGNEQYF.

This clone was detected only a few times. The chain joins TRBV2 to TRBJ1-1; 7 nucleotides agree with TRBD1. Germline loops: CDR1 SNHLY, CDR2 FYNNEI. This CDR3 spans 15 amino acids. The ends lost 6 bases at V and 5 bases at J; junction bases unmatched: 12. CDR3 DNA: TGTGCCAGCAGCACACAGGGGTCTTTTTTGACTGAAGCTTTCTTT. It translates to CASSTQGSFLTEAFF.

The chain couples TRBV19 to TRBJ1-5; TRBD1 aligns across 10 bases. The length of the CDR3 is 17 residues. Germline CDR1 and CDR2: LNHDA and SQIVND (reference sequence). Trimming removed 5 bases from V and 5 bases from J; junction bases left unmatched: 12. For the CDR3, the DNA is TGTGCCAGTAGTTCAGTTCCGGGACAGGGGCGGGATCAGCCCCAGCATTTT. It yields the protein CASSSVPGQGRDQPQHF.

This chain connects TRBV7-9 to TRBJ1-1; D gene uncertain. Trimming removed 5 bases at V and 3 bases at J, with 4 bases between. Germline assignment: CDR1 SEHNR and CDR2 FQNEAQ (reference sequence). CDR3 size: 11 residues. The CDR3 spells CASSIYTEAFF. The CDR3 coding sequence is TGTGCCAGCAGCATCTACACTGAAGCTTTCTTT.

The chain is built from TRBV19 and TRBJ1-1; 11 positions agree with TRBD1. Trimming cost V 4 bases and J 3 bases; bases outside gene matches: 4. The CDR3 covers 15 residues. The germline V gene encodes CDR1 LNHDA and CDR2 SQIVND (reference sequence). The CDR3 spells CASSRDRGFDTEAFF. The CDR3 nucleotides are TGTGCCAGTAGTAGGGACAGGGGGTTTGACACTGAAGCTTTCTTT.

This chain joins TRBV11-2 and TRBJ2-1, with a tentative D call TRBD2 (6 bases). The CDR3 spans 15 residues. Germline V CDR1 and CDR2: SGHAT, FQNNGV. V was clipped by 0 bases and J by 15 bases, with 21 bases between them. The CDR3 sequence is CASSLEGRSLQRVFF. The CDR3 nucleotides read TGTGCCAGCAGCTTAGAGGGGAGGAGTCTCCAAAGGGTGTTCTTC. The full variable domain, rest sourced from reference TRBV11-2 and TRBJ2-1, is EAGVAQSPRYKIIEKRQSVAFWCNPISGHATLYWYQQILGQGPKLLIQFQNNGVVDDSQLPKDRFSAERLKGVDSTLKIQPAKLEDSAVYLCASSLEGRSLQRVFFGPGTRLTVL.

The chain carries TRBV28 and TRBJ2-2, with 9 bases identical to TRBD1. Germline CDR1 reads MDHEN; CDR2 reads SYDVKM. This CDR3 contains 16 residues. The V segment lost 6 bases and the J segment 7 bases; nucleotides outside the gene matches: 12. The CDR3 nucleotides read TGTGCCAGCAGGGCCGCCGGGACAGGGAAGGACGGGGAGCTGTTTTTT. It codes for CASRAAGTGKDGELFF.

Only a few counts were recorded for this clone. The V call is TRBV4-1, the J call TRBJ2-7, with 9 bases fitting TRBD1. CDR1 and CDR2 from the germline V gene are MGHRA and YSYEKL. The CDR3 runs 16 residues. V dropped 4 bases and J dropped 3; count of bases not matched to a gene: 10. CDR3 region: CASSRPQLDRGYEQYF. The CDR3 DNA reads TGCGCCAGCAGCCGACCTCAGCTGGACAGGGGCTACGAGCAGTACTTC.

The chain links TRBV11-2 to TRBJ2-3, with 12 bases aligning to TRBD2. Germline V gene sequence: CDR1 SGHAT, CDR2 FQNNGV. Losses at the gene ends were 2 bases for V and 5 bases for J; bases not matched to a gene: 2. The CDR3 totals 15 residues. In nucleotides, the CDR3 is TGTGCCAGCAGCTTACTAGCGGGGGGGCAAGATACGCAGTATTTT. The encoded protein is CASSLLAGGQDTQYF.

CDR3 protein: CASKAGSTYEQYF. The CDR3 DNA sequence: TGTGCCAGTAAGGCGGGCAGTACCTACGAGCAGTACTTC. The rearrangement uses TRBV19 and TRBJ2-7; TRBD2 is a possible D gene (5 bases). The CDR3 has 13 amino acids. Germline CDR1 LNHDA, CDR2 SQIVND (reference sequence). The V and J ends lost 7 bases and 2 bases respectively, with 12 bases between them.

This clone was recorded once. The chain recombines TRBV19 with TRBJ2-1, with a weak D call TRBD1 (6 bases). V lost 4 bases and J 7 bases, leaving 14 bases between the germline ends. Germline V gene lookup returns CDR1 LNHDA and CDR2 SQIVND (reference sequence). There are 14 residues in the CDR3. CDR3 nucleotide sequence: TGTGCCAGTAGTAGAGTGGACCAGGGGAATGAGCAGTTCTTC. Residues: CASSRVDQGNEQFF.

The chain recombines TRBV7-3 with TRBJ2-7; 11 nucleotides line up with TRBD1. The CDR3 is made up of 19 amino acids. Germline trimming cut 4 bases from V and 1 base from J; bases unmatched to any gene: 15. Germline assignment: CDR1 SGHTA and CDR2 FQGTGA. Here the CDR3 DNA reads TGTGCCAGCAGCTCCCTTAAGGGCCCCGGACAGGGGGCTTCCTACGAGCAGTACTTC. Its protein is CASSSLKGPGQGASYEQYF.

This chain uses TRBV6-5 with TRBJ2-3; 7 bases agree with TRBD1. Looked up from germline, CDR1 is MNHEY and CDR2 is SVGAGI. CDR3 length: 15 amino acids. V lost 6 bases, J lost 3 bases, and 9 bases stayed unmatched. The CDR3 region is CASRHRQGMTDTQYF. CDR3 nucleotide sequence: TGTGCCAGCAGGCACCGACAGGGAATGACAGATACGCAGTATTTT.

This clone has more than one count but fewer than ten. The gene calls are TRBV14 and TRBJ1-2, with D maybe TRBD1 (6 bases). Germline lookup yields CDR1 SGHDN and CDR2 FVKESK. V lost 4 bases and J lost 1, with 19 bases in between. The CDR3 has 17 residues. The DNA of the CDR3 is TGTGCCAGCAGCCCATCATTGGACAGACGTCATAACTATGGCTACACCTTC. It specifies CASSPSLDRRHNYGYTF.